This TCR beta chain was obtained from a study of blood T cell repertoires in COVID-19. Overall study context: Acute-phase and convalescent COVID-19 samples originated in the United States, Italy and Spain.

Assay: immunoSEQ multiplex PCR; the TCRdb copy retains only in-frame clones and omits some. The sample comprises 250,000 to 300,000 clones, roughly 91% of which are singletons, and under 2.5% rests with the top ten. The CDR3 runs 14 residues. Germline V gene lookup returns CDR1 MNHEY and CDR2 SMNVEV (reference sequence). V shed 8 bases and J shed 3 bases, with 17 bases lying between them. This TCR came from a woman aged 55-70 years who had recovered from COVID-19. This chain joins TRBV27 and TRBJ2-7, with TRBD1 as a possible D gene (6 bases). Sequences were obtained from PBMCs or T cells enriched from blood (not recorded which). This CDR3 is CASWTGTTLYEQYF. CDR3 DNA sequence: TGTGCCAGCTGGACGGGGACAACCCTCTACGAGCAGTACTTC.